These 22 T cell receptor beta chains were all obtained from the same sample, sequenced in a study of cytomegalovirus exposure and HLA in healthy donors. PCR used 60 Vbeta primers and 13 Jbeta primers. Clones were sequenced by immunoSEQ multiplex PCR, and TCRdb holds only the in-frame ones, with some missing. The repertoire holds under 95,000 clones, with roughly 80% as singletons. Sequenced material: PBMCs. All receptors derive from a man aged 35 to 55 in good health and CMV-seronegative.

The chain has TRBV30 and TRBJ1-4, with 9 nucleotides matching TRBD1. Germline V gene lookup returns CDR1 GTSNPN and CDR2 SVGIG (reference sequence). The CDR3 is 13 residues long. V gave up 2 bases and J gave up 8 bases; unmatched junction bases: 3. Here the CDR3 reads CAWSQTGGEKLFF. CDR3 bases: TGTGCCTGGAGTCAGACAGGGGGGGAAAAACTGTTTTTT.

This rearrangement joins TRBV19 to TRBJ2-5; 8 bases match TRBD2. Germline V lookup: CDR1 LNHDA, CDR2 SQIVND (reference sequence). V shed 8 bases and J 4 bases; nucleotides not matched to a gene: 6. CDR3 length: 13 residues. The CDR3 DNA is TGTGCCAGTCGAAAAGGACTAGCAGAGACCCAGTACTTC. Encoded protein: CASRKGLAETQYF.

The J gene is TRBJ2-7, the V gene TRBV5-4; 10 bases fit TRBD2. The V segment lost 4 bases and the J segment 6 bases; nucleotides outside the gene matches: 7. In germline, CDR1 is SGHNT, CDR2 YYREEE (reference sequence). CDR3 length: 14 residues. CDR3 coding DNA: TGTGCCAGCAGCGGAGCGGGAGGGGTCTCCGAGCAGTACTTC. Translating it yields CASSGAGGVSEQYF.

The chain uses TRBV6-5 and TRBJ2-1, with D perhaps TRBD1 (6 bases). Looked up from germline, CDR1 is MNHEY and CDR2 is SVGAGI. Deletions cut 4 bases from V and 0 bases from J, with 10 bases between. CDR3 size: 15 residues. This CDR3 reads CASSFDRLSYNEQFF. CDR3 nucleotide sequence: TGTGCCAGCAGTTTCGACAGGCTCTCCTACAATGAGCAGTTCTTC.

As DNA, the CDR3 is TGCGCCAGCAGCTTTGGGACAGGGCGGAGCTATGGCTACACCTTC. It yields the protein CASSFGTGRSYGYTF. V usage is TRBV5-1 and J usage is TRBJ1-2; the match to TRBD1 covers 9 bases. Germline CDR1 is SGHRS and CDR2 is YFSETQ. V gave up 2 bases and J gave up 4 bases; unmatched junction bases: 6. The CDR3 loop spans 15 amino acids.

This rearrangement joins TRBV28 to TRBJ1-5; no definite D call. The V end lost 6 bases, the J end lost 3 bases, and 6 bases lay between the germline ends. This CDR3 spans 12 amino acids. Germline CDR1 is MDHEN and CDR2 is SYDVKM. Here the CDR3 DNA reads TGTGCCAGCAGGTTGTACAATCAGCCCCAGCATTTT. This sequence encodes CASRLYNQPQHF.

The chain employs TRBV19 and TRBJ1-1; TRBD1 is a possible D gene (5 bases). The V end lost 5 bases, the J end lost 1 base, and 8 bases lay between the germline ends. Germline V lookup: CDR1 LNHDA, CDR2 SQIVND (reference sequence). The CDR3 loop spans 13 amino acids. The CDR3 is CASSVTANTEAFF. The CDR3 coding sequence is TGTGCCAGTAGTGTGACAGCGAACACTGAAGCTTTCTTT.

The chain links TRBV27 to TRBJ2-7; TRBD2 agrees at 10 bases. The ends lost 3 bases at V and 3 bases at J; junction bases unmatched: 8. The V gene's germline CDR1 is MNHEY and CDR2 SMNVEV (reference sequence). The CDR3 contains 16 residues. The CDR3 sequence: CASSFSLSGGLYEQYF. The CDR3, as DNA: TGTGCCAGCAGTTTTTCCCTTAGCGGGGGGCTCTACGAGCAGTACTTC.

The V and J genes are TRBV27 and TRBJ1-5, with 7 bases lining up with TRBD1. Germline CDR1 is MNHEY and CDR2 is SMNVEV (reference sequence). The length of the CDR3 is 13 residues. V lost 4 bases and J lost 15; bases outside the gene matches: 12. The CDR3 sequence is CASSSTYRGLRHF. The CDR3, as DNA: TGTGCCAGCAGTTCCACTTACAGGGGCTTACGGCATTTT.

The V call is TRBV28, the J call TRBJ2-7; TRBD1 matches at 8 bases. The V gene end was trimmed by 8 bases and the J gene end by 5 bases; junction bases not matched to a gene: 14. The length of the CDR3 is 15 residues. Germline CDR1 and CDR2: MDHEN and SYDVKM. CDR3 nucleotide sequence: TGTGCCAGCCGGACCCCGACAGGGGAGTCCGACGAGCAGTACTTC. Translating it yields CASRTPTGESDEQYF.

The gene calls are TRBV28 and TRBJ2-7, with 11 bases identical to TRBD2. Per germline, CDR1 MDHEN and CDR2 SYDVKM. The trim removed 5 bases at V and 4 bases at J, leaving 10 bases unmatched. The CDR3 runs to 16 residues. The CDR3, as DNA: TGTGCCAGCAGTCCAAAACCGGGACTAGCGGAATACGAGCAGTACTTC. It translates to CASSPKPGLAEYEQYF.

The V call is TRBV18, the J call TRBJ2-3, with D perhaps matching TRBD1 (5 bases). Germline CDR1 KGHSH, CDR2 LQKENI. Between the trimmed V and J ends, which lost 0 bases and 0 bases, there was a span of 7 bases. The CDR3 covers 15 residues. CDR3 DNA sequence: TGTGCCAGCTCACCACCGACAGTGAGCACAGATACGCAGTATTTT. Its translation: CASSPPTVSTDTQYF.

This clone is a singleton in its sample. The genes are TRBV7-9 and TRBJ1-3; the match to TRBD1 covers 8 bases. The CDR3 runs 16 residues. CDR1 is SEHNR and CDR2 is FQNEAQ in the germline V gene (reference sequence). The junction had 7 bases not matched to a gene; V was cut back by 5 bases and J by 1 base. This CDR3 reads CASSPDRVFSGNTIYF. CDR3 nucleotides: TGTGCCAGCAGCCCGGACAGGGTGTTTTCTGGAAACACCATATATTTT.

J is TRBJ1-2 and V is TRBV7-9; D might be TRBD1 (6 bases). The germline gives CDR1 SEHNR, CDR2 FQNEAQ (reference sequence). CDR3 length equals 13 residues. V lost 3 bases, J lost 2 bases, and 7 bases lay in between. CDR3 protein: CASSFGQNYGYTF. CDR3 in DNA: TGTGCCAGCAGCTTTGGACAGAACTATGGCTACACCTTC.

V gene TRBV7-9 combines with J gene TRBJ1-6; D perhaps matches TRBD1 (6 bases). This CDR3 is built from 15 residues. Trimming pared 6 bases from V and 7 bases from J, leaving 16 bases between. In germline, CDR1 is SEHNR, CDR2 FQNEAQ (reference sequence). The CDR3 bases are TGTGCCAGCAGTTCTAGGGACGGACAGAATTCACCCCTCCACTTT. Encoded protein: CASSSRDGQNSPLHF.

The V call is TRBV5-4, the J call TRBJ1-1; 7 bases fit TRBD1. The CDR3 consists of 15 residues. The germline gives CDR1 SGHNT, CDR2 YYREEE (reference sequence). Trimming cost V 4 bases and J 5 bases; bases outside gene matches: 11. The DNA of the CDR3 is TGTGCCAGCAGCAACAGGGGTCAAGGGGGGACTGAAGCTTTCTTT. It codes for CASSNRGQGGTEAFF. Full variable domain (outside the CDR3, taken from reference TRBV5-4 and TRBJ1-1): ETGVTQSPTHLIKTRGQQVTLRCSSQSGHNTVSWYQQALGQGPQFIFQYYREEENGRGNFPPRFSGLQFPNYSSELNVNALELDDSALYLCASSNRGQGGTEAFFGQGTRLTVV.

V is TRBV6-5 and J is TRBJ1-2; no clear D gene. Trimming pared 4 bases from V and 8 bases from J, leaving 11 bases between. This CDR3 contains 12 residues. Looked up from germline, CDR1 is MNHEY and CDR2 is SVGAGI. The CDR3 nucleotides read TGTGCCAGCAGTTTTGCCGGGGAGGGCTACACCTTC. This encodes CASSFAGEGYTF.

The chain employs TRBV7-2 and TRBJ1-1; unclear D gene. The CDR3 contains 13 residues. V dropped 4 bases and J dropped 1 base, with 7 bases sitting between them. In germline, CDR1 is SGHTA, CDR2 FQGNSA. The CDR3 loop is CASSSDWNTEAFF. CDR3 bases: TGTGCCAGCAGCTCCGACTGGAACACTGAAGCTTTCTTT.

This clone was detected once. V usage is TRBV6-6 and J usage is TRBJ1-1; D call uncertain. The germline CDR1 and CDR2 sequences are MNHNY and SVGAGI (reference sequence). The CDR3 runs 12 residues. Trimming pared 5 bases from V and 5 bases from J, leaving 9 bases between. CDR3 amino acids: CASSNMVTEAFF. The DNA for the CDR3 is TGTGCCAGCAGTAACATGGTTACTGAAGCTTTCTTT.

CDR3: CASSFWPGTVNYGYTF. CDR3 coding DNA: TGTGCCAGCAGTTTTTGGCCCGGGACAGTGAACTATGGCTACACCTTC. The V call is TRBV28, the J call TRBJ1-2; 7 bases line up with TRBD1. The CDR3 covers 16 residues. The germline V gene has CDR1 MDHEN and CDR2 SYDVKM. V lost 3 bases to trimming and J lost 2 bases; unmatched junction nucleotides: 9.

V and J are TRBV19 and TRBJ1-1, with 8 bases that match TRBD1. Germline loops: CDR1 LNHDA, CDR2 SQIVND (reference sequence). V shed 3 bases, J shed 10 bases, and the junction held 10 bases outside the gene matches. CDR3 length: 14 residues. CDR3 in DNA: TGTGCCAGTAGTATTCTTCAGGGGGCGGTGACAGCTTTCTTT. It translates to CASSILQGAVTAFF. The full variable domain, its missing parts supplied by reference TRBV19 and TRBJ1-1, is DGGITQSPKYLFRKEGQNVTLSCEQNLNHDAMYWYRQDPGQGLRLIYYSQIVNDFQKGDIAEGYSVSREKKESFPLTVTSAQKNPTAFYLCASSILQGAVTAFFGQGTRLTVV.

This chain connects TRBV27 to TRBJ1-2; D not certain. The V gene's germline CDR1 is MNHEY and CDR2 SMNVEV (reference sequence). The germline V and J ends were trimmed by 3 bases and 5 bases, with 13 bases remaining between them. This CDR3 is 14 amino acids long. CDR3 DNA: TGTGCCAGCAGTTTTACAGAGAACTCTTATGGCTACACCTTC. Translation gives CASSFTENSYGYTF.